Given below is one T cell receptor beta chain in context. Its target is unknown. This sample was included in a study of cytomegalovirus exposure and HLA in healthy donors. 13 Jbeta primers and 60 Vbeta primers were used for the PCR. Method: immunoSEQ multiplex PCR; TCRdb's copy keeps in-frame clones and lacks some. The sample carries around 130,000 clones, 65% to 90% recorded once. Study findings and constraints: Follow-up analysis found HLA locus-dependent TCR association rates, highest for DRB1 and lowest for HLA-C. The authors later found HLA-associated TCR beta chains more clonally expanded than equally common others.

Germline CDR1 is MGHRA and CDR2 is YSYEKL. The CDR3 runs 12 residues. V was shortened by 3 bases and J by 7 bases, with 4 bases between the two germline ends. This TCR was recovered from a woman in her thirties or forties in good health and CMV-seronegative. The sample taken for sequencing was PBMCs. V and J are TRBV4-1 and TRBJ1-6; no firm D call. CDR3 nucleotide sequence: TGCGCCAGCAGCCATATGAATTCACCCCTCCACTTT. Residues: CASSHMNSPLHF.